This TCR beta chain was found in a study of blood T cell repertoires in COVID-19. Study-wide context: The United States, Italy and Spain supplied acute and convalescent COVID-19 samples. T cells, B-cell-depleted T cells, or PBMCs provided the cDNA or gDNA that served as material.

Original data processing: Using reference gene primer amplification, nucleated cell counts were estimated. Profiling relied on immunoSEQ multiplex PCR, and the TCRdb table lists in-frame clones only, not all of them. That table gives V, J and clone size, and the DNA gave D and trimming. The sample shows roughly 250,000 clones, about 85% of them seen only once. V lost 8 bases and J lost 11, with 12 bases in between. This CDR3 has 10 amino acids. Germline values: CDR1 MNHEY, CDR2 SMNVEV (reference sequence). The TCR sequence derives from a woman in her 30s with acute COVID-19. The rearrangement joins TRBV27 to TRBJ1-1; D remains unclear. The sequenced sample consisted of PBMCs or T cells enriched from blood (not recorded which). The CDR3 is CASGPMGAFF. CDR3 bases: TGTGCCAGCGGGCCGATGGGCGCTTTCTTT.